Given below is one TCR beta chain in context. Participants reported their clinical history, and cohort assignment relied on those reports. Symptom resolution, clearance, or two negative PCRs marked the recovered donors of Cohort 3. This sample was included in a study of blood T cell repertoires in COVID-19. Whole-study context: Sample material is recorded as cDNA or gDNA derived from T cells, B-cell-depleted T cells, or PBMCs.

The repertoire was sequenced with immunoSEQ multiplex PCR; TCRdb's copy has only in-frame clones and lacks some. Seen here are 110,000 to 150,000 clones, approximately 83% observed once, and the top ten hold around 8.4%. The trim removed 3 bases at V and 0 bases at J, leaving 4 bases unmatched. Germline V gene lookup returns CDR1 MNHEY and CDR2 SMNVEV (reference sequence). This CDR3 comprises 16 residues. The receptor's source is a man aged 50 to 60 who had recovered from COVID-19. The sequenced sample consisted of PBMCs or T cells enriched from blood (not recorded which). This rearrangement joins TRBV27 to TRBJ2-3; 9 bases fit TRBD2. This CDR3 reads CASSFSLAGSTDTQYF. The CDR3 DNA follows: TGTGCCAGCAGTTTTTCTCTAGCGGGGAGCACAGATACGCAGTATTTT.